This TCR beta chain was sequenced during a study of T cells in Graves' hyperthyroidism and ophthalmopathy. The CDR3 regions of TCR beta were amplified from RNA transcripts. A first-round RT-PCR of the TCR CDR3 used the HTBI primer set. TCRdb reanalysed the multiplex PCR reads using MiXCR and keeps one entry per CDR3 protein. This repertoire shows around 620,000 distinct CDR3 sequences, 15% to 20% found once; its top ten account for around 4%. Patients aged 18 to 65 had newly diagnosed hyperthyroidism lasting under 2 months. Uncontrolled infections, other autoimmune diseases, pregnancy or lactation led to exclusion of patients. The sample holds a few counts of this clonotype. CDR1 is SGHTA, CDR2 FQGTGA, per germline. CDR3 size: 15 residues. Trimming stripped 6 bases from V and 1 base from J, with 15 bases between.

This sequence originates from a woman aged 25 to 39 with Graves' hyperthyroidism. The chain employs TRBV7-3 and TRBJ1-1, with D perhaps TRBD1 (6 bases). The sequenced sample was blood. The DNA for the CDR3 is TGTGCCAGCAGTCCCTGGGGGGGCGGGAACACTGAAGCTTTCTTT. Translation: CASSPWGGGNTEAFF.